The 21 T cell receptor beta chains presented below share a single source sample, sequenced in a study of vaccination effects on CD4 cells after COVID-19. Libraries were prepared by immunoSEQ multiplex PCR; TCRdb keeps only in-frame clonotypes and omits some of them. This table holds tens of thousands of clones, 70% to 85% found once. These TCRs are of unknown antigen specificity. Once cultured for 10 days, the cells underwent separation to obtain CD4+ T cells. Vaccination of participants consisted of two doses of either the BNT162b2 or mRNA-1273 vaccine. The sample was CD4+ T cells from PBMCs cultured without peptide, taken after COVID-19 vaccination. These receptors were obtained from a human donor who received a COVID-19 vaccine.

This clone was observed a few times. The chain has TRBV10-2 and TRBJ1-5; no definite D call. Germline CDR1 and CDR2: WSHSY and SAAADI. V was shortened by 6 bases and J by 0 bases, with 6 bases between the two germline ends. The CDR3 has 13 amino acids. The CDR3 loop reads CASRRNSNQPQHF. DNA of the CDR3: TGCGCCAGCAGACGAAATAGCAATCAGCCCCAGCATTTT.

This chain connects TRBV24-1 to TRBJ2-1; 12 bases map to TRBD2. Germline values: CDR1 KGHDR, CDR2 SFDVKD. The CDR3 is made up of 16 amino acids. After removal of 4 bases from V and 3 bases from J, the junction contained 3 bases not matched to a gene. The CDR3 region is CATSDASGGDYNEQFF. In nucleotides, the CDR3 is TGTGCCACCAGTGACGCTAGCGGGGGGGACTACAATGAGCAGTTCTTC.

CDR3 in DNA: TGTGCCAGCTCACCCCGACAGGGAAACTACGAGCAGTACGTC. Translating gives CASSPRQGNYEQYV. The rearrangement joins TRBV18 to TRBJ2-7; 7 bases align to TRBD1. Germline V gives CDR1 KGHSH, CDR2 LQKENI. This CDR3 comprises 14 residues. V trimming: 3 bases; J trimming: 3 bases; junction bases outside the gene matches: 5.

The chain recombines TRBV5-1 with TRBJ1-4; D possibly corresponds to TRBD1 (6 bases). Looked up from germline, CDR1 is SGHRS and CDR2 is YFSETQ. V lost 1 base, J lost 2 bases, and 12 bases lay in between. The CDR3 totals 16 residues. CDR3: CASSLTGTPTNEKLFF. The CDR3 DNA reads as TGCGCCAGCAGCTTGACTGGGACACCGACTAATGAAAAACTGTTTTTT.

The CDR3 reads CASSSSGARSTDTQYF. In DNA form, the CDR3 reads TGTGCCAGCAGCTCCTCAGGGGCGCGAAGCACAGATACGCAGTATTTT. The gene calls are TRBV6-2 or TRBV6-3 and TRBJ2-3; D might be TRBD1 (6 bases). This CDR3 region has 16 residues. Trimming removed 6 bases at V and 0 bases at J, with 16 bases between. Germline V gene data show CDR1 as MNHEY and CDR2 as SVGEGT.

V usage is TRBV5-6 and J usage is TRBJ1-5; 7 bases line up with TRBD1. Germline CDR1 SGHDT, CDR2 YYEEEE. J gave up 6 bases and V 0 bases, and 6 bases lay outside the gene matches. CDR3 length equals 15 residues. DNA of the CDR3: TGTGCCAGCAGCTTGGAGGGGGCAGGGGTTCAGCCCCAGCATTTT. This gives the protein CASSLEGAGVQPQHF.

This clone was observed a handful of times. CDR3 in DNA: TGCGCCAGCAGCTTAACAGGGGCCGATTCTGGAAACACCATATATTTT. It is translated as CASSLTGADSGNTIYF. The genes are TRBV5-1 and TRBJ1-3; 7 positions agree with TRBD1. Germline CDR1 is SGHRS and CDR2 is YFSETQ. Germline trimming cut 2 bases from V and 1 base from J; bases unmatched to any gene: 6. The CDR3 runs to 16 residues.

The chain joins TRBV28 to TRBJ1-2; 9 bases are a match to TRBD1. This CDR3 region has 15 residues. CDR1 and CDR2 (germline): MDHEN, SYDVKM. V was clipped by 4 bases and J by 5 bases; unmatched bases: 8. The CDR3: CASSSGQGPRYGYTF. CDR3 nucleotides: TGTGCCAGCAGTTCCGGACAGGGGCCTCGATATGGCTACACCTTC.

The CDR3 spells CASSLRLTVNSPLHF. CDR3 sequence (DNA): TGTGCCAGCAGCTTGAGACTCACGGTAAATTCACCCCTCCACTTT. The chain has TRBV5-6 and TRBJ1-6, with D hard to call. Germline V gene data show CDR1 as SGHDT and CDR2 as YYEEEE. The CDR3 is 15 residues long. V lost 1 base and J lost 7, with 12 bases in between.

This chain joins TRBV18 and TRBJ2-1; D unclear. V was clipped by 5 bases and J by 5 bases, with 4 bases between them. The germline CDR1 and CDR2 sequences are KGHSH and LQKENI. The CDR3 totals 11 residues. CDR3 coding DNA: TGTGCCAGCTCAGGGAACAATGAGCAGTTCTTC. Encoded protein: CASSGNNEQFF. Full variable domain (rest looked up from reference TRBV18 and TRBJ2-1): NAGVMQNPRHLVRRRGQEARLRCSPMKGHSHVYWYRQLPEEGLKFMVYLQKENIIDESGMPKERFSAEFPKEGPSILRIQQVVRGDSAAYFCASSGNNEQFFGPGTRLTVL.

The chain has TRBV12-3 or TRBV12-4 and TRBJ1-5; the match to TRBD1 covers 8 bases. Trimming removed 6 bases from V and 6 bases from J; junction bases left unmatched: 4. The CDR3 has 13 residues. The CDR3: CASSPGGGQPQHF. The CDR3 nucleotides read TGTGCCAGCAGCCCAGGGGGCGGTCAGCCCCAGCATTTT.

The rearrangement links TRBV4-1 to TRBJ2-4, with D perhaps given as TRBD1 or TRBD2 (6 bases each). With 0 bases removed from V and 1 base from J, the gap between germline ends came to 10 bases. CDR3 length equals 16 residues. Germline V lookup: CDR1 MGHRA, CDR2 YSYEKL. This chain's CDR3 is CASSQEPGAAKNIQYF. CDR3 coding DNA: TGCGCCAGCAGCCAAGAACCGGGGGCGGCCAAAAACATTCAGTACTTC.

The chain uses TRBV30 and TRBJ1-6; D gene unclear. The CDR3 sequence is 12 residues long. The germline gives CDR1 GTSNPN, CDR2 SVGIG (reference sequence). Trimming shortened V by 0 bases and J by 8 bases, and 5 bases separated the two germline ends. The DNA of the CDR3 is TGTGCCTGGAGTGTTCGGGATTCACCCCTCCACTTT. This codes for CAWSVRDSPLHF. Combining the CDR3 with reference TRBV30 and TRBJ1-6 gives the whole variable domain SQTIHQWPATLVQPVGSPLSLECTVEGTSNPNLYWYRQAAGRGLQLLFYSVGIGQISSEVPQNLSASRPQDRQFILSSKKLLLSDSGFYLCAWSVRDSPLHFGNGTRLTVT.

The chain links TRBV27 to TRBJ1-5; a weak D match, TRBD1 (5 bases). The CDR3 totals 15 residues. V was clipped by 5 bases and J by 4 bases, with 15 bases between them. From germline, CDR1 is MNHEY and CDR2 SMNVEV (reference sequence). CDR3: CASSPEGFGNQPQHF. CDR3 in DNA: TGTGCCAGCAGTCCAGAGGGGTTCGGGAATCAGCCCCAGCATTTT.

The chain carries TRBV5-1 and TRBJ2-3; D gene unclear. The CDR3 is 13 residues long. Germline V lookup: CDR1 SGHRS, CDR2 YFSETQ. V was pared by 0 bases and J by 5 bases, with 7 bases between. For the CDR3, the DNA is TGCGCCAGCAGCTTGGACGAGCTAGATACGCAGTATTTT. Protein product: CASSLDELDTQYF.

This clone was detected once. The rearrangement uses TRBV5-6 and TRBJ2-7; D is possibly TRBD1 (6 bases). Trimming took 4 bases from V and 6 from J, leaving 20 bases between them. CDR1 is SGHDT and CDR2 is YYEEEE in the germline V gene. This CDR3 spans 15 amino acids. The CDR3 coding sequence is TGTGCCAGCAGCCGGGCGGTTGGGGGCTGGGCCGAGCAGTACGTC. It yields the protein CASSRAVGGWAEQYV.

This chain uses TRBV7-2 with TRBJ2-6, with D tentatively TRBD1 (6 bases). Germline-derived CDR1 and CDR2 are SGHTA and FQGNSA. V was trimmed by 2 bases and J by 4 bases, leaving 9 bases between them. This CDR3 is built from 15 residues. The CDR3 reads CASSLSGVGANVLTF. CDR3 nucleotides: TGTGCCAGCAGCTTATCAGGGGTCGGGGCCAACGTCCTGACTTTC.

The gene calls are TRBV18 and TRBJ2-3; D possibly corresponds to TRBD1 (5 bases). This CDR3 is built from 13 residues. V lost 7 bases and J lost 6, with 14 bases in between. Looked up from germline, CDR1 is KGHSH and CDR2 is LQKENI. The CDR3 DNA reads as TGTGCCAGCTACCCAGGGTTGGAGGATACGCAGTATTTT. This sequence encodes CASYPGLEDTQYF. Full variable domain (rest looked up from reference TRBV18 and TRBJ2-3): NAGVMQNPRHLVRRRGQEARLRCSPMKGHSHVYWYRQLPEEGLKFMVYLQKENIIDESGMPKERFSAEFPKEGPSILRIQQVVRGDSAAYFCASYPGLEDTQYFGPGTRLTVL.

This CDR3 reads CASSLQAGETQYF. CDR3 coding DNA: TGTGCCAGCAGTTTACAAGCGGGGGAGACCCAGTACTTC. This chain connects TRBV12-3 or TRBV12-4 to TRBJ2-5; 7 positions agree with TRBD2. V was clipped by 2 bases and J by 5 bases; unmatched bases: 2. The CDR3 has 13 residues.

This clone was found a few times. This chain connects TRBV7-9 to TRBJ1-1, with TRBD1 matching over 10 bases. CDR3 size: 15 residues. V dropped 6 bases and J dropped 5; count of bases not matched to a gene: 9. CDR1 and CDR2 from the germline V gene are SEHNR and FQNEAQ (reference sequence). CDR3 sequence reads: CASRKTGGKVTEAFF. In DNA form, the CDR3 reads TGTGCCAGCAGGAAGACAGGGGGCAAGGTAACTGAAGCTTTCTTT.

CDR3 amino acids: CASHFGEGNTIYF. In nucleotides, the CDR3 is TGTGCCAGCCATTTCGGGGAAGGAAACACCATATATTTT. This chain joins TRBV12-3 or TRBV12-4 and TRBJ1-3, with D unclear. Trimming removed 8 bases from V and 4 bases from J, with 12 bases in between. The CDR3 runs 13 residues.